This entry describes one T cell receptor (beta chain). Generated by immunoSEQ multiplex PCR, the TCRdb table keeps only in-frame clones and is missing some. Of roughly 1,000,000 clones detected, approximately 78% appear once; the ten largest clones hold roughly 0.61%. These data are taken from a study of shared clonotypes between healthy human individuals. The sequence was collected from a man aged 18 to 30 in good health. Some clones in this sample may be carry-over from other donors' samples. Sample: memory CD4+ T cells from PBMCs. Subset of the sample: CD45RA-negative fraction.

CDR3 sequence reads: CASQTAAGADRAEQFF. CDR3 bases: TGTGCCAGTCAGACCGCCGCCGGTGCAGACCGCGCTGAGCAGTTCTTC. The gene calls are TRBV19 and TRBJ2-1; no clear D. Trimming removed 8 bases from V and 9 bases from J, with 26 bases in between. Germline CDR1 and CDR2: LNHDA and SQIVND (reference sequence). The CDR3 is 16 amino acids.